These 16 T cell receptor beta chains originate from one sample sequenced in a study of blood T cell repertoires in COVID-19. Generated by immunoSEQ multiplex PCR, the TCRdb table keeps only in-frame clones and is missing some. This table has under 150,000 clones, less than 80% appearing once. What was sequenced was peripheral blood. Source of these receptors: a man aged 60 to 69 with acute or convalescent COVID-19.

This clone was observed a handful of times. J is TRBJ2-3 and V is TRBV27; D is perhaps TRBD2 (6 bases). Germline CDR1 is MNHEY and CDR2 is SMNVEV (reference sequence). The germline V and J ends were trimmed by 6 bases and 0 bases, with 13 bases remaining between them. The CDR3 is 15 amino acids. In DNA form, the CDR3 reads TGTGCCAGCAGGGACCGAGCGGGTAGCACAGATACGCAGTATTTT. Protein: CASRDRAGSTDTQYF.

This rearrangement joins TRBV27 to TRBJ2-6; possibly TRBD1 for D (6 bases). The germline V gene has CDR1 MNHEY and CDR2 SMNVEV (reference sequence). Trimming took 5 bases from V and 0 from J, leaving 17 bases between them. The length of the CDR3 is 18 residues. For the CDR3, the DNA is TGTGCCAGCAGTCCCCCCGACAGGTTCGGCTCTGGGGCCAACGTCCTGACTTTC. Its protein product is CASSPPDRFGSGANVLTF. Full variable domain (remainder filled in from reference TRBV27 and TRBJ2-6): EAQVTQNPRYLITVTGKKLTVTCSQNMNHEYMSWYRQDPGLGLRQIYYSMNVEVTDKGDVPEGYKVSRKEKRNFPLILESPSPNQTSLYFCASSPPDRFGSGANVLTFGAGSRLTVL.

The V call is TRBV7-2, the J call TRBJ1-4; 9 bases line up with TRBD1. J gave up 7 bases and V 1 base, and 7 bases lay outside the gene matches. The CDR3 covers 16 residues. Germline CDR1 reads SGHTA; CDR2 reads FQGNSA. The CDR3 loop reads CASSLVPGQGSEKLFF. CDR3 sequence (DNA): TGTGCCAGCAGCTTAGTACCGGGACAGGGAAGTGAAAAACTGTTTTTT.

This clone was observed at least ten times. This chain links TRBV19 with TRBJ2-1, with 10 positions matching TRBD2. CDR1 LNHDA and CDR2 SQIVND come from the germline V gene (reference sequence). The CDR3 is 17 amino acids. V shed 5 bases and J 8 bases; nucleotides not matched to a gene: 15. Written as DNA, the CDR3 is TGTGCCAGTAGTCCACGGACTAGCGGAGCCCCATCCCATGAGCAGTTCTTC. Protein product: CASSPRTSGAPSHEQFF.

The chain couples TRBV9 to TRBJ1-1; tentatively, D is TRBD1 (5 bases). V lost 2 bases and J 0 bases, leaving 11 bases between the germline ends. The CDR3 sequence is 15 residues long. The V gene's germline CDR1 is SGDLS and CDR2 YYNGEE. CDR3 nucleotide sequence: TGTGCCAGCAGCGTCTCCGACAGATTGAACACTGAAGCTTTCTTT. This codes for CASSVSDRLNTEAFF.

The chain employs TRBV7-2 and TRBJ1-4; D is perhaps TRBD1 (5 bases). V was pared by 5 bases and J by 16 bases, with 26 bases between. The CDR3 covers 15 residues. The germline V gene encodes CDR1 SGHTA and CDR2 FQGNSA. The chain's CDR3 is CASSQDIRGEKEKFF. The DNA of the CDR3 is TGTGCCAGCAGCCAGGACATAAGGGGTGAAAAAGAGAAGTTTTTT.

This sequence joins TRBV7-3 and TRBJ2-5, with TRBD1 matching 9 bases. CDR1 is SGHTA, CDR2 FQGTGA, per germline. V shed 5 bases, J shed 6 bases, and the junction held 4 bases outside the gene matches. The CDR3 consists of 13 residues. CDR3 sequence (DNA): TGTGCCAGCAGCACCGGGACAGGGAAGACCCAGTACTTC. Translated, it gives CASSTGTGKTQYF.

J is TRBJ2-7 and V is TRBV25-1; 8 positions agree with TRBD2. The CDR3 is made up of 14 amino acids. J lost 6 bases, V lost 3 bases, and 7 bases had no gene match. CDR1 is MGHDK and CDR2 is SYGVNS in the germline V gene. CDR3 residues: CASSDWTSLGEQYF. In DNA, the CDR3 is TGTGCCAGCAGTGACTGGACTAGCTTGGGCGAGCAGTACTTC.

This clone has only one observation. The chain links TRBV19 to TRBJ2-6; TRBD2 matches at 9 bases. Germline V gene data show CDR1 as LNHDA and CDR2 as SQIVND (reference sequence). Trimming cost V 3 bases and J 4 bases; bases outside gene matches: 10. The CDR3 sequence is 18 residues long. The DNA of the CDR3 is TGTGCCAGTAGTATGTCGCTAGCGGGACCTCTCGGGGCCAACGTCCTGACTTTC. Translation: CASSMSLAGPLGANVLTF.

This sequence joins TRBV27 and TRBJ2-7; 12 bases map to TRBD2. The CDR3 spans 18 residues. J gave up 0 bases and V 11 bases, and 17 bases lay outside the gene matches. Per the germline V gene, CDR1 is MNHEY and CDR2 is SMNVEV (reference sequence). The CDR3 nucleotides are TGTGCCTCCGGGACAGGGTGGACTAGCGGGAAGAGCTCCTACGAGCAGTACTTC. Translated, it gives CASGTGWTSGKSSYEQYF.

V usage is TRBV4-1 and J usage is TRBJ2-1; tentative D call: TRBD2 (6 bases). Germline CDR1 reads MGHRA; CDR2 reads YSYEKL. CDR3 length: 14 amino acids. V was clipped by 5 bases and J by 10 bases, with 18 bases between them. The CDR3 DNA sequence: TGCGCCAGCAGCTTGGGACTTATCCCTGGAGAGCAGTTCTTC. Its protein product is CASSLGLIPGEQFF.

V usage is TRBV19 and J usage is TRBJ2-1, with D perhaps matching TRBD1 (6 bases). The length of the CDR3 is 15 residues. Germline lookup yields CDR1 LNHDA and CDR2 SQIVND (reference sequence). Trimming took 0 bases from V and 1 from J, leaving 7 bases between them. The CDR3 loop is CASSIDRGSYNEQFF. CDR3 nucleotides: TGTGCCAGTAGTATAGACAGGGGATCCTACAATGAGCAGTTCTTC.

The rearrangement uses TRBV28 and TRBJ2-7, with 9 bases identical to TRBD1. The CDR3 consists of 14 residues. Trimming took 2 bases from V and 9 from J; bases not matched to a gene: 8. The germline V gene encodes CDR1 MDHEN and CDR2 SYDVKM. CDR3 sequence (DNA): TGTGCCAGCAGTTTAGGACAGGGGCTACGGTGGCAGTACTTC. This codes for CASSLGQGLRWQYF.

V and J are TRBV25-1 and TRBJ2-5, with 9 bases identical to TRBD2. V shed 6 bases, J shed 1 base, and the junction held 0 bases outside the gene matches. Germline V gene lookup returns CDR1 MGHDK and CDR2 SYGVNS. The CDR3 spans 13 residues. The DNA for the CDR3 is TGTGCCAGCAGGACTAGCGGCCAAGAGACCCAGTACTTC. Protein: CASRTSGQETQYF.

The CDR3 DNA reads TGTGCCTGGAGTCTTGGGGGGGCGCAGGGCAATCAGCCCCAGCATTTT. This codes for CAWSLGGAQGNQPQHF. This chain links TRBV30 with TRBJ1-5, with D possibly matching TRBD1 (6 bases). The CDR3 is 16 residues long. Trimming took 2 bases from V and 2 from J, leaving 16 bases between them. Germline-derived CDR1 and CDR2 are GTSNPN and SVGIG (reference sequence).

This sequence joins TRBV18 and TRBJ1-6; TRBD1 is a possible D gene (5 bases). CDR3 length: 13 amino acids. CDR1 is KGHSH, CDR2 LQKENI, per germline. Trimming left V 3 bases short and J 10 bases short, with 10 bases between. The CDR3 coding sequence is TGTGCCAGCTCACCCCCAGGGAGGTCACCCCTCCACTTT. It specifies CASSPPGRSPLHF.